This T cell receptor (beta chain) was recorded in a study of response to subunit inactivated influenza vaccine. TCRdb reprocessed the RT-PCR reads with MiXCR, giving one entry per CDR3 protein. Of about 800,000 distinct CDR3 sequences listed, about 20% are singletons. The CDR3 has 15 residues. CDR1 is ENHRY, CDR2 SYGVKD, per germline. V was pared by 0 bases and J by 4 bases, with 12 bases between. This clonotype was detected many times. Its antigen is unidentified. The study's findings and limits: Authors proposed each seasonal influenza vaccination draws in few new T cells.

This receptor was taken from a man in his fifties who received an inactivated influenza vaccine. This chain connects TRBV10-3 to TRBJ1-1; D is ambiguous. The source was PBMCs from blood, collected approximately 5 days after vaccination. The CDR3 sequence is CAISESVLRRTEAFF. CDR3 nucleotides: TGTGCCATCAGTGAGTCCGTATTGAGGCGCACTGAAGCTTTCTTT.